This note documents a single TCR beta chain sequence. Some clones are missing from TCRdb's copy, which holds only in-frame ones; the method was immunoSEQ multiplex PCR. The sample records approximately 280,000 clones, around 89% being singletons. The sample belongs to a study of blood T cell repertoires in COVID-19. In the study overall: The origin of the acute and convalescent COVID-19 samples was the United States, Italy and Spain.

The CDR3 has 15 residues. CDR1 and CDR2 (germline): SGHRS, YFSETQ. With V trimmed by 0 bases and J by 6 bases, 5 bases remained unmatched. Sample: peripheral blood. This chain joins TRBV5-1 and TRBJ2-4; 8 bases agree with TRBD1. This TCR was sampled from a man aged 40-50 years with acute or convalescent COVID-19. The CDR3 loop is CASSLGAGGTNIQYF. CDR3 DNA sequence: TGCGCCAGCAGCTTGGGGGCAGGGGGCACAAACATTCAGTACTTC.